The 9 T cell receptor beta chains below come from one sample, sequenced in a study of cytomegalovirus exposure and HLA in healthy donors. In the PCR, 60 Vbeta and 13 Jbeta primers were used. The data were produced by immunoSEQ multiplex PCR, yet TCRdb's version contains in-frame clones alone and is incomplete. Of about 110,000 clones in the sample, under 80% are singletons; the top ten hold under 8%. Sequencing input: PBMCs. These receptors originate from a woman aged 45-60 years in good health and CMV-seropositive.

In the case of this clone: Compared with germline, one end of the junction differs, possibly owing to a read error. This CDR3 is CASSQEVGRGSYYGYTF. The CDR3, as DNA: TGCGCCAGCAGCCAAGAGGTGGGGCGGGGGTCGTACTACGGCTACACCTTC. The chain carries TRBV4-1 and TRBJ1-2, with D possibly being TRBD1 (5 bases). There are 17 residues in the CDR3. CDR1 is MGHRA and CDR2 is YSYEKL in the germline V gene.

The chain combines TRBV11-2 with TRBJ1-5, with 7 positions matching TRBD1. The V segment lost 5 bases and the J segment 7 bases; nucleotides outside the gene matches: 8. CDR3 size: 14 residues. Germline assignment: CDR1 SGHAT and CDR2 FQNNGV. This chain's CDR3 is CASSATGVQQPQHF. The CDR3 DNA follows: TGTGCCAGCAGCGCTACAGGGGTTCAGCAGCCCCAGCATTTT.

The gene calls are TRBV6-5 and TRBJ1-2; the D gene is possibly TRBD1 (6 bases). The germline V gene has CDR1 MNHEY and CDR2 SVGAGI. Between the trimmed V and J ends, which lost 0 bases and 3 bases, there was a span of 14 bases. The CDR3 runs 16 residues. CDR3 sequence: CASSYSYEQGYYGYTF. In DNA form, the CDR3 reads TGTGCCAGCAGTTACTCTTACGAACAGGGCTACTATGGCTACACCTTC.

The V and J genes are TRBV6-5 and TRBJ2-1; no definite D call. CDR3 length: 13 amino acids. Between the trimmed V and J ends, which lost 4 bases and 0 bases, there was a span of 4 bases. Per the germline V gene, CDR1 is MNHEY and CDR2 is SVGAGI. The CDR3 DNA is TGTGCCAGCAGTTGGAGCTCCTACAATGAGCAGTTCTTC. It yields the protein CASSWSSYNEQFF.

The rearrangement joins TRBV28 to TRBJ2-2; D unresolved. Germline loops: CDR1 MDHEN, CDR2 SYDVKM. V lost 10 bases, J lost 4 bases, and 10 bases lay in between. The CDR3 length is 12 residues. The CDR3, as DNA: TGTGCCACGGGTATAGTCACCGGGGAGCTGTTTTTT. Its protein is CATGIVTGELFF.

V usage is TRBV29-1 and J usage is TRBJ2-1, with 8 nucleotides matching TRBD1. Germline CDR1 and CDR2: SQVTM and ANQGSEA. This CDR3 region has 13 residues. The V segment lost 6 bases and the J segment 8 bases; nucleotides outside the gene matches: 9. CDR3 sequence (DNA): TGCAGCGTGCTGGGACAGGCCATCGATGAGCAGTTCTTC. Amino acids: CSVLGQAIDEQFF.

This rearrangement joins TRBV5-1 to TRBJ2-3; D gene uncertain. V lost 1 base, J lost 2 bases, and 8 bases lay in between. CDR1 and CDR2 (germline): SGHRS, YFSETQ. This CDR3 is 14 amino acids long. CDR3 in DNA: TGCGCCAGCAGCTTGAACTTCATCACAGATACGCAGTATTTT. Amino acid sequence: CASSLNFITDTQYF.

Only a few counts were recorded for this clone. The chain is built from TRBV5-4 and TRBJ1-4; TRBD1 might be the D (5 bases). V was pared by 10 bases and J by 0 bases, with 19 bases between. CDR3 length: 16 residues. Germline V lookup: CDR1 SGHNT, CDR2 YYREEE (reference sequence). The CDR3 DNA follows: TGTGCCTCCACCTGGGGGGGACCTGCAACTAATGAAAAACTGTTTTTT. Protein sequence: CASTWGGPATNEKLFF. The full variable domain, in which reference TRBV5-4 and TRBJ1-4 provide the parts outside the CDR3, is ETGVTQSPTHLIKTRGQQVTLRCSSQSGHNTVSWYQQALGQGPQFIFQYYREEENGRGNFPPRFSGLQFPNYSSELNVNALELDDSALYLCASTWGGPATNEKLFFGSGTQLSVL.

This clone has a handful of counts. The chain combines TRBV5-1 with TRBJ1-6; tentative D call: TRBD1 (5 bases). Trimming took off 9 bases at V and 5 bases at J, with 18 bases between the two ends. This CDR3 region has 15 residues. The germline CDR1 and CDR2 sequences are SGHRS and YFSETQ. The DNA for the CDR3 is TGCGCCACCCGGGGGGATCACAGAAATAATTCACCCCTCCACTTT. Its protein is CATRGDHRNNSPLHF.